This TCR beta chain came from a study of cytomegalovirus exposure and HLA in healthy donors. Primers included in the PCR were 60 Vbeta and 13 Jbeta primers. Produced via immunoSEQ multiplex PCR; TCRdb's table is partial and in-frame only. This sample yields under 150,000 clones, of which roughly three quarters are seen a single time; around 1.8% belongs to the top ten. Sequenced sample: PBMCs. The clonotype originates from a woman aged 40 to 50 in good health and CMV-seronegative.

For the CDR3, the DNA is TGTGCCAGCAGCCCCCTCCGACACTCCTACGAGCAGTACTTC. Translating it yields CASSPLRHSYEQYF. This chain uses TRBV6-1 with TRBJ2-7; D unclear. The germline gives CDR1 MNHNS, CDR2 SASEGT. The CDR3 totals 14 residues. The ends were cut back, 6 bases at V and 0 bases at J, with 12 bases in the middle.